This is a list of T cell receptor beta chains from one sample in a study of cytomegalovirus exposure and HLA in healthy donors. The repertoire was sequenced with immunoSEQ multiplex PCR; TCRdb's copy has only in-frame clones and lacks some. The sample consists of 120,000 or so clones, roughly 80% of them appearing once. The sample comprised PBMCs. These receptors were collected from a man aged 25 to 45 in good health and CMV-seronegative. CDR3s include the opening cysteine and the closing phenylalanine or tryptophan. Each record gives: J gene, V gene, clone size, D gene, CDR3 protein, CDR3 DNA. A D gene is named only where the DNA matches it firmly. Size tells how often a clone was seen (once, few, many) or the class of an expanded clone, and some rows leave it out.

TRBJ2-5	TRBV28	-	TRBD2	CASSLRLAGAQETQYF	TGTGCCAGCAGTTTAAGACTAGCGGGGGCCCAAGAGACCCAGTACTTC
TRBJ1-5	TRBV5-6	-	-	CASSWRGSNQPQHF	TGTGCCAGCAGCTGGAGGGGTAGCAATCAGCCCCAGCATTTT
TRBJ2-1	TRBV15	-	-	CATSRGITQGGGNEQFF	TGTGCCACCAGCAGAGGTATAACCCAGGGTGGAGGGAATGAGCAGTTCTTC
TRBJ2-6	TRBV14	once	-	CASSRGNRASSGANVLTF	TGTGCCAGCAGCCGAGGTAACAGGGCTTCTTCTGGGGCCAACGTCCTGACTTTC
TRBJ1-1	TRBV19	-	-	CASTPQPRGTEAFF	TGTGCCAGTACCCCACAGCCAAGGGGGACTGAAGCTTTCTTT
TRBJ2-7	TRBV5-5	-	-	CASSLEGWQGYEQYF	TGTGCCAGCAGCTTGGAAGGTTGGCAGGGCTACGAGCAGTACTTC
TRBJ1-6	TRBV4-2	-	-	CASSQGPTEYNSPLHF	TGTGCCAGCAGCCAAGGGCCGACAGAATATAATTCACCCCTCCACTTT
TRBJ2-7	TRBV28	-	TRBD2	CASSPGVSGFPSYEQYF	TGTGCCAGCAGTCCGGGGGTTAGCGGGTTTCCGTCCTACGAGCAGTACTTC
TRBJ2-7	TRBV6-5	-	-	CASSYTRQAYEQYF	TGTGCCAGCAGTTACACGCGACAGGCCTACGAGCAGTACTTC
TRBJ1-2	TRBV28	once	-	CASSPEYRQTYGYTF	TGTGCCAGCAGTCCCGAATACCGACAGACCTATGGCTACACCTTC
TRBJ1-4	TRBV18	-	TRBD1	CASSPGTVNEKLFF	TGTGCCAGCTCACCTGGGACAGTCAATGAAAAACTGTTTTTT
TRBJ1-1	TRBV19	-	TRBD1	CASRTFGTGARNTEAFF	TGTGCCAGTAGGACCTTTGGGACAGGGGCCCGGAACACTGAAGCTTTCTTT
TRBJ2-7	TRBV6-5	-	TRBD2	CASTRGLAAYEQYF	TGTGCCAGCACCCGCGGACTAGCGGCCTACGAGCAGTACTTC
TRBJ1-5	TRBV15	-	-	CATSRGPGAQHF	TGTGCCACCAGCAGAGGCCCCGGGGCCCAGCATTTT
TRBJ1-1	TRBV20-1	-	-	CSASAVSEAFF	TGCAGTGCTAGCGCGGTCTCCGAAGCTTTCTTT
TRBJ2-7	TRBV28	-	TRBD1	CASRTGTAGGYEQYF	TGTGCCAGCAGGACCGGGACAGCAGGGGGCTACGAGCAGTACTTC
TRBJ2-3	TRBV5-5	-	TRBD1	CASSSWTGRTDTQYF	TGTGCCAGCAGCTCCTGGACAGGACGCACAGATACGCAGTATTTT
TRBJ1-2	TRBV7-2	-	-	CATRQLLYGYTF	TGTGCCACCAGACAGCTCCTCTATGGCTACACCTTC
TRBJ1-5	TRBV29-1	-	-	CSVKGQGNQPQHF	TGCAGCGTTAAAGGGCAAGGCAATCAGCCCCAGCATTTT
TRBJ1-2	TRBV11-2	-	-	CASSPHGGGQYGYTF	TGTGCCAGCAGCCCCCATGGTGGGGGCCAGTATGGCTACACCTTC
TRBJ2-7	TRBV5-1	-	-	CASRMTGDGYEQYF	TGCGCCAGCAGAATGACGGGGGACGGATACGAGCAGTACTTC
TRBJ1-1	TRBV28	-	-	CASSSTEAFF	TGTGCCAGCAGTTCTACTGAAGCTTTCTTT
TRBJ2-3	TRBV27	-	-	CASSPLKGVADTQYF	TGTGCCAGCAGTCCCCTCAAGGGGGTCGCAGATACGCAGTATTTT
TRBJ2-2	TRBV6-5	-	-	CASSYSQGLVTGELFF	TGTGCCAGCAGTTACTCGCAGGGTCTAGTCACCGGGGAGCTGTTTTTT
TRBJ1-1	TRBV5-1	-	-	CASSYQDTNTEAFF	TGCGCCAGCAGCTACCAGGACACGAACACTGAAGCTTTCTTT
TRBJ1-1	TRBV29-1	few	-	CSVDYSGNTEAFF	TGCAGCGTTGATTATTCGGGGAACACTGAAGCTTTCTTT
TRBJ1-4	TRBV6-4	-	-	CASSDGSAGEKLFF	TGTGCCAGCAGTGACGGATCAGCGGGTGAAAAACTGTTTTTT
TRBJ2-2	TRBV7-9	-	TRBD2	CASSRRGTSGGTGELFF	TGTGCCAGCAGCCGACGAGGGACTAGCGGGGGCACCGGGGAGCTGTTTTTT
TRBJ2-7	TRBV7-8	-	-	CASREDSSYEQYF	TGTGCCAGCAGAGAGGACTCTTCCTACGAGCAGTACTTC
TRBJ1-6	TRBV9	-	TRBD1	CASSGRDRESPLHF	TGTGCCAGCAGCGGCCGGGACAGGGAATCACCCCTCCACTTT
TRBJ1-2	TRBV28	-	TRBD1	CASSFRTGPFHYGYTF	TGTGCCAGCAGTTTCCGGACAGGGCCCTTCCACTATGGCTACACCTTC
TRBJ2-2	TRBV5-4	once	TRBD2	CASSWASGEGGELFF	TGTGCCAGCAGCTGGGCTAGCGGGGAGGGCGGGGAGCTGTTTTTT
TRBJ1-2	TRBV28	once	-	CASSQGGEGYTF	TGTGCCAGCAGTCAAGGGGGGGAGGGCTACACCTTC
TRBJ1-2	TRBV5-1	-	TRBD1	CASSPFVRTGGGYGYTF	TGCGCCAGCAGCCCCTTCGTAAGGACAGGGGGCGGATATGGCTACACCTTC
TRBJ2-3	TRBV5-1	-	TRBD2	CASSFSGGTDTQYF	TGCGCCAGCAGCTTTAGCGGGGGCACAGATACGCAGTATTTT
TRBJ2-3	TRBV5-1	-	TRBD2	CASSSGLAGGRSSTDTQYF	TGCGCCAGCAGCTCGGGACTAGCGGGAGGACGATCTAGCACAGATACGCAGTATTTT
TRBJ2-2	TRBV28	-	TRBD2	CASTGLARNTGELFF	TGTGCCAGCACGGGACTAGCGAGGAACACCGGGGAGCTGTTTTTT
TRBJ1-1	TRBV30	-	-	CAWSLSGVTEAFF	TGTGCCTGGAGTTTGTCAGGGGTCACTGAAGCTTTCTTT
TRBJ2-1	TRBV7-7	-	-	CASSRAGGSYNEQFF	TGTGCCAGCAGCCGCGCTGGCGGCTCCTACAATGAGCAGTTCTTC
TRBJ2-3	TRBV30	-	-	CAWSAAGRGDTQYF	TGTGCCTGGAGTGCGGCTGGGCGTGGTGATACGCAGTATTTT
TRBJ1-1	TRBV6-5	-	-	CASGEEQAFF	TGTGCCAGCGGAGAGGAGCAAGCTTTCTTT
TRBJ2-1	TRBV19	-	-	CASTPLNSYNEQFF	TGTGCCAGTACCCCGTTAAACTCCTACAATGAGCAGTTCTTC
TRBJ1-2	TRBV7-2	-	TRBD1	CASSLVGLPPRTGESGYTF	TGTGCCAGCAGCTTAGTGGGCCTTCCTCCTAGGACAGGGGAGTCGGGCTACACCTTC
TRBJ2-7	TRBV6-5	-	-	CASSGSSYEQYF	TGTGCCAGTAGCGGCTCCTCCTACGAGCAGTACTTC
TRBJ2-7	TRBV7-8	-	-	CASSYGGVGNTYEQYF	TGTGCCAGCAGCTATGGGGGCGTGGGGAATACCTACGAGCAGTACTTC
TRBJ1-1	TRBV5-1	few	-	CASSLSKLNTEAFF	TGTGCCAGCAGCCTGAGTAAATTGAACACTGAAGCTTTCTTT
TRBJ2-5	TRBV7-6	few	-	CASSLAASGKETQYF	TGTGCCAGCAGCTTGGCTGCATCGGGGAAAGAGACCCAGTACTTC
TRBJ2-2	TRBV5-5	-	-	CASSSGTKGAGELFF	TGTGCCAGCAGCTCCGGGACAAAAGGCGCCGGGGAGCTGTTTTTT
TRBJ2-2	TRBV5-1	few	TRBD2	CASSPTLGGTSGRSTGELFF	TGCGCCAGCAGCCCGACACTTGGCGGTACTAGCGGGAGGTCCACCGGGGAGCTGTTTTTT
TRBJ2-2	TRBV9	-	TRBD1	CASSASTGNGELFF	TGTGCCAGCAGCGCATCGACAGGGAACGGGGAGCTGTTTTTT
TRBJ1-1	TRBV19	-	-	CASSIATGTEAFF	TGTGCCAGTAGTATAGCTACAGGGACTGAAGCTTTCTTT
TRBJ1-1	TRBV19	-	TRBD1	CASSPGTGPNTEAFF	TGTGCCAGTAGCCCCGGGACAGGGCCGAACACTGAAGCTTTCTTT